The TCR beta chain under discussion was sequenced for a study of chronic HIV infection and antiretroviral therapy. TCRdb called the 5' RACE reads again in MiXCR, with one record for every CDR3 protein. The sample gives 45,000 to 55,000 distinct CDR3 sequences, 19% of which show up once; around 2.8% is in the top ten. This clonotype was seen a few times. The sequence derives from an adult who had HIV and had not received antiretroviral therapy, or was an uninfected healthy control (not recorded which). Sequencing was performed on peripheral blood.

CDR3 bases: TGTGCCAGCAGCCCTACCCGTGAACGCGTCTCCTACGAGCAGTACTTC. It specifies CASSPTRERVSYEQYF. The gene calls are TRBV28 and TRBJ2-7; no clear D gene. Deletions cut 6 bases from V and 0 bases from J, with 18 bases between. CDR1 MDHEN and CDR2 SYDVKM come from the germline V gene. The CDR3 contains 16 residues.